These T cell receptor beta chains were read from a single sample in a study of cytomegalovirus exposure and HLA in healthy donors. Assay: immunoSEQ multiplex PCR; the TCRdb copy retains only in-frame clones and omits some. The table has roughly 100,000 clones, approximately 72% seen once; the top ten hold 3% to 3.5%. The sequenced material came from PBMCs. These receptors were obtained from a woman in her thirties or forties in good health and CMV-seronegative. CDR3s include the opening cysteine and the closing phenylalanine or tryptophan. A D gene is named only where the DNA matches it firmly. Clone size appears in some rows only: once, few, many, or a class for an expanded clone.

>TRBV7-2|.|TRBJ2-7|.
CASSLQVLQPSYEQYF
TGTGCCAGCAGCCTCCAGGTTTTACAGCCTTCCTACGAGCAGTACTTC
>TRBV4-1|.|TRBJ1-2|.
CASTPRVTTDSTTGYTF
TGCGCCAGCACCCCGAGGGTAACAACAGATTCAACGACCGGGTACACCTTC
>TRBV4-3|.|TRBJ2-1|.
CASSQDGYNEQFF
TGCGCCAGCAGCCAAGACGGGTACAATGAGCAGTTCTTC
>TRBV6-5|TRBD1|TRBJ1-2|medium-sized
CASSSRTGSYGYTF
TGTGCCAGCAGTTCCCGGACAGGGAGCTATGGCTACACCTTC
>TRBV5-1|.|TRBJ2-6|.
CASSLGTGDFSGANVLTF
TGCGCCAGCAGCTTGGGAACAGGTGATTTCTCTGGGGCCAACGTCCTGACTTTC
>TRBV28|TRBD2|TRBJ2-1|.
CASSLAGGLNEQFF
TGTGCCAGCAGTTTAGCGGGAGGGCTAAATGAGCAGTTCTTC
>TRBV28|.|TRBJ1-4|.
CASNLQGFGEKLFF
TGTGCCAGCAATCTTCAGGGGTTTGGTGAAAAACTGTTTTTT
>TRBV9|.|TRBJ1-1|.
CASSKFRETEAFF
TGTGCCAGCAGTAAGTTCCGGGAGACTGAAGCTTTCTTT
>TRBV10-2|TRBD2|TRBJ2-3|.
CASRRPGLAGYTDTQYF
TGCGCCAGCAGGCGACCGGGACTAGCGGGGTACACAGATACGCAGTATTTT
>TRBV13|.|TRBJ2-5|few
CASSSSRKRETQYF
TGTGCCAGCAGCTCCTCTAGGAAGAGAGAGACCCAGTACTTC
>TRBV6-1|.|TRBJ2-1|few
CASSGSSLQGNEQFF
TGTGCCAGCAGTGGGTCATCATTACAGGGCAATGAGCAGTTCTTC
>TRBV10-3|TRBD2|TRBJ2-3|.
CAISDRGTSGRASDTQYF
TGTGCCATCAGTGATAGGGGGACTAGCGGGAGGGCCTCAGATACGCAGTATTTT
>TRBV6-4|TRBD2|TRBJ2-5|.
CASSPLTSGNTQETQYF
TGTGCCAGCAGCCCCTTGACTAGCGGGAATACCCAAGAGACCCAGTACTTC
>TRBV18|TRBD1|TRBJ1-1|.
CASSLLRDRESMNTEAFF
TGTGCCAGCTCACTCCTTAGGGACAGGGAATCAATGAACACTGAAGCTTTCTTT
>TRBV9|TRBD2|TRBJ2-1|.
CASSGSSGVHNEQFF
TGTGCCAGCAGCGGCAGTAGCGGGGTTCACAATGAGCAGTTCTTC
>TRBV5-4|.|TRBJ2-7|once
CASSLFPGALREQYF
TGTGCCAGCAGCTTGTTCCCAGGGGCCCTTCGGGAGCAGTACTTC
>TRBV7-3|TRBD2|TRBJ2-5|.
CASSPVAGSQETQYF
TGTGCCAGCAGCCCAGTAGCGGGAAGCCAAGAGACCCAGTACTTC
>TRBV19|.|TRBJ2-2|.
CASSIDSGGVNTGELFF
TGTGCCAGTAGTATAGATAGCGGAGGGGTGAACACCGGGGAGCTGTTTTTT
>TRBV19|.|TRBJ2-1|.
CASTPRRAVPLNNEQFF
TGTGCCAGTACCCCTAGGAGGGCAGTACCTTTAAACAATGAGCAGTTCTTC
>TRBV9|.|TRBJ2-1|.
CASSLRGERENEQFF
TGTGCCAGCAGCCTCAGGGGGGAGCGGGAGAATGAGCAGTTCTTC
>TRBV28|.|TRBJ1-1|.
CASGSHRVSTEAFF
TGTGCCAGCGGAAGCCACAGGGTTAGCACTGAAGCTTTCTTT
>TRBV27|.|TRBJ1-5|.
CASSSLQGIRGQPQHF
TGTGCCAGCAGTTCCCTACAGGGAATCCGTGGTCAGCCCCAGCATTTT
>TRBV7-8|.|TRBJ2-1|.
CASSLWGREQFF
TGTGCCAGCAGCCTGTGGGGCCGGGAGCAGTTCTTC
>TRBV5-4|.|TRBJ2-2|.
CASSFSLTGELFF
TGTGCCAGCAGCTTCTCTCTCACCGGGGAGCTGTTTTTT
>TRBV10-3|.|TRBJ1-5|once
CAISEGQNSNQPQHF
TGTGCCATCAGTGAGGGACAGAATAGCAATCAGCCCCAGCATTTT
>TRBV5-4|TRBD2|TRBJ2-2|.
CASSQPGLAGRVGGELFF
TGTGCCAGCAGCCAGCCGGGACTAGCGGGACGGGTAGGCGGGGAGCTGTTTTTT
>TRBV27|.|TRBJ1-2|once
CASSLHPGYGYTF
TGTGCCAGCAGTTTACATCCGGGCTATGGCTACACCTTC
>TRBV15|.|TRBJ1-1|.
CATSRDQDTEAFF
TGCGCCACCAGCAGAGATCAGGACACTGAAGCTTTCTTT
>TRBV6-5|.|TRBJ1-2|.
CASSFKGEANYGYTF
TGTGCCAGCAGTTTTAAAGGGGAGGCTAACTATGGCTACACCTTC
>TRBV19|.|TRBJ1-5|once
CASSHPGRDQPQHF
TGTGCCAGTAGTCATCCAGGGAGGGATCAGCCCCAGCATTTT
>TRBV5-4|TRBD1|TRBJ2-7|.
CASSPDRGRYEQYF
TGTGCCAGCAGCCCGGACAGGGGTAGGTACGAGCAGTACTTC
>TRBV27|.|TRBJ2-1|few
CASSPTGLYNEQFF
TGTGCCAGCAGTCCGACTGGACTCTACAATGAGCAGTTCTTC
>TRBV2|.|TRBJ2-2|few
CASTQMSTGELFF
TGTGCCAGCACTCAAATGAGCACCGGGGAGCTGTTTTTT
>TRBV5-1|.|TRBJ1-1|few
CASSPAGVNTEAFF
TGCGCCAGCTCACCGGCGGGAGTGAACACTGAAGCTTTCTTT
>TRBV5-6|TRBD2|TRBJ2-1|.
CASSLRLAGAYNEQFF
TGTGCCAGCAGCTTGCGTCTAGCGGGCGCCTACAATGAGCAGTTCTTC
>TRBV5-1|.|TRBJ2-3|.
CASSLGKAGANTDTQYF
TGCGCCAGCAGCTTGGGAAAGGCAGGGGCTAACACAGATACGCAGTATTTT
>TRBV5-1|.|TRBJ2-1|.
CASSKTGNPYNEQFF
TGCGCCAGCAGCAAAACAGGGAACCCCTACAATGAGCAGTTCTTC
>TRBV6-6|TRBD1|TRBJ2-7|.
CASGTGTGNYEQYF
TGTGCCAGCGGAACCGGGACAGGGAATTACGAGCAGTACTTC
>TRBV28|.|TRBJ2-1|.
CASSLMRRGGEQFF
TGTGCCAGCAGTTTAATGCGGAGAGGGGGTGAGCAGTTCTTC
>TRBV6-5|.|TRBJ1-4|few
CASSSRTGEKLFF
TGTGCCAGCAGTTCTCGAACGGGTGAAAAACTGTTTTTT
>TRBV19|.|TRBJ1-2|.
CASREAGLGYTF
TGTGCCAGCCGGGAGGCAGGCCTTGGCTACACCTTC